This T cell receptor beta chain was observed in a study of metastatic and nonmetastatic thyroid tumors. At the level of the study: Repertoire comparisons spanned blood and tumor or nodule tissue from malignant and benign thyroid patients. Findings and caveats of the study: It was reported that TCR beta diversity was significantly higher in malignant thyroid tumors than benign nodules, in blood and tumor.

Via MiXCR, TCRdb re-called the PCR reads. The sample contains about 92,000 clones, about 16% of which appear only once. No patient received treatment before thyroid surgery. This clone was counted many times. Its antigen is undetermined. Specimen: blood. This receptor was taken from a female donor with papillary thyroid cancer or a benign thyroid nodule (not recorded which). Some clones in this sample may be carry-over from other donors' samples.

The DNA for the CDR3 is TGCGCCAGCAGCTTGGAGGGGGGGCCGTACAATGAGCAGTTCTTC. Its protein is CASSLEGGPYNEQFF. V is TRBV5-1 and J is TRBJ2-1, with a tentative D call TRBD2 (7 bases). Germline CDR1 and CDR2: SGHRS and YFSETQ. This CDR3 is 15 amino acids long. The V gene lost 0 bases and the J gene lost 4 bases, with 11 bases spanning the gap.